These 5 T cell receptor beta chains were all obtained from the same sample, sequenced in a study of OX40 agonist ivuxolimab in advanced cancers. The protocol was immunoSEQ multiplex PCR, while the TCRdb copy is restricted to in-frame clones and leaves out a portion. Of roughly 46,000 clones listed, roughly four fifths are singletons. Sample: CD4+ or CD8+ T cells sorted from blood, taken in a trial of the OX40 agonist ivuxolimab. The receptors were gathered from an adult with an advanced solid tumor such as melanoma, head and neck, liver or kidney cancer.

This chain joins TRBV19 and TRBJ1-5; no clear D gene. The germline V gene has CDR1 LNHDA and CDR2 SQIVND (reference sequence). V was shortened by 0 bases and J by 7 bases, with 7 bases between the two germline ends. This CDR3 comprises 13 residues. As DNA, the CDR3 is TGTGCCAGTAGTATAGATCGGAGGCAGCCCCAGCATTTT. Translating it yields CASSIDRRQPQHF.

The chain recombines TRBV29-1 with TRBJ2-3, with TRBD2 identical over 8 bases. This CDR3 comprises 12 residues. The V segment lost 6 bases and the J segment 4 bases; nucleotides outside the gene matches: 3. Germline CDR1 reads SQVTM; CDR2 reads ANQGSEA. In nucleotides, the CDR3 is TGCAGCGTCGGGACTAGTGCAGATACGCAGTATTTT. As protein: CSVGTSADTQYF.

The V gene is TRBV5-1, the J gene TRBJ2-7; TRBD1 matches at 7 bases. CDR1 is SGHRS, CDR2 YFSETQ, per germline. The CDR3 covers 17 residues. Trimming cost V 2 bases and J 3 bases; bases outside gene matches: 14. The CDR3 nucleotides are TGCGCCAGCAGCTTCCGACCAGGGGGAACCAAATTCTACGAGCAGTACTTC. Residues: CASSFRPGGTKFYEQYF.

The chain employs TRBV29-1 and TRBJ2-3; the D gene is possibly TRBD2 (5 bases). Looked up from germline, CDR1 is SQVTM and CDR2 is ANQGSEA. This CDR3 is built from 12 residues. With 1 base removed from V and 5 bases from J, the gap between germline ends came to 7 bases. The CDR3 loop is CSVEGAGDTQYF. The CDR3 DNA reads as TGCAGCGTTGAAGGGGCGGGAGATACGCAGTATTTT.

This clone was observed a single time. The CDR3 spells CASSPIRGFNTEAFF. The CDR3 coding sequence is TGTGCCAGCAGCCCTATAAGGGGCTTTAACACTGAAGCTTTCTTT. The chain combines TRBV7-9 with TRBJ1-1; perhaps TRBD1 as D (5 bases). Germline V lookup: CDR1 SEHNR, CDR2 FQNEAQ (reference sequence). V lost 5 bases and J 2 bases, leaving 15 bases between the germline ends. This CDR3 comprises 15 residues.